Listed below are T cell receptor beta chains from one sample, sequenced in a study of early T cells in non-severe SARS-CoV-2 infection. MiXCR was run by TCRdb on the 5' RACE reads, yielding one entry per CDR3 protein. Found here are around 65,000 distinct CDR3 sequences, roughly 12% of them singletons; the top ten hold over 1.1%. Sequencing was performed on whole blood, taken at baseline. These receptors came from an adult who was a healthcare worker with PCR-confirmed SARS-CoV-2 infection or an uninfected control (not recorded which). Each CDR3 is given with its conserved first and last residue. The D gene is left open where the match is weak. Size is omitted from some rows. Given values are once, few, many or a class for expanded clones.

DNA,CDR3,size,V,D,J
TGTGCCAGCAGCCCGTGGGCCTACGAGCAGTACTTC,CASSPWAYEQYF,few,TRBV5-5,-,TRBJ2-7
TGTGCCAGCAGCCAAGACGTCTCCGGGATGGATGGCTACACCTTC,CASSQDVSGMDGYTF,few,TRBV14,-,TRBJ1-2
TGCAGCGTGCAGGGACAGGGGAGATACGAGCAGTACTTC,CSVQGQGRYEQYF,-,TRBV29-1,TRBD1,TRBJ2-7
TGCAGTGTTAGAGACGGGGGGGCAGGAGAGACCCAGTACTTC,CSVRDGGAGETQYF,-,TRBV20-1,TRBD2,TRBJ2-5
TGTGCCAGCAGCTTAGCGCTCCAGGCTTTGTTCACTGAAGCTTTCTTT,CASSLALQALFTEAFF,-,TRBV7-8,-,TRBJ1-1
TGTGCCAGCAGCTTAGAGCGGGGGATCACAGATACGCAGTATTTT,CASSLERGITDTQYF,many,TRBV7-8,TRBD2,TRBJ2-3
TGCAGTCCTACCACTTTAGCGGGAGACAATGAGCAGTTCTTC,CSPTTLAGDNEQFF,-,TRBV20-1,TRBD2,TRBJ2-1
TGCGCCAGCAGCTTCCTCCCGGGCTCTAGCTCCTACGAGCAGTACTTC,CASSFLPGSSSYEQYF,-,TRBV4-3,-,TRBJ2-7
TGTGCCAGCAGCTTAGGGACAGGACTAACCTACGAGCAGTACTTC,CASSLGTGLTYEQYF,-,TRBV7-2,-,TRBJ2-7
TGTGCCAGCAGTCGGGAGAGATCCACCGGGGAGCTGTTTTTT,CASSRERSTGELFF,many,TRBV6-5,-,TRBJ2-2
TGCAGTGCTAGTGGGAGCGGGGGGCCCCAAGAGACCCAGTACTTC,CSASGSGGPQETQYF,many,TRBV20-1,TRBD2,TRBJ2-5
TGTGCCAGCAGACCCCTCCAGGGGAACACTGAAGCTTTCTTT,CASRPLQGNTEAFF,few,TRBV6-2/TRBV6-3,-,TRBJ1-1
TGCGCCAGCAGTGTGGGTTCGGGACTAGCCTACAATGAGCAGTTCTTC,CASSVGSGLAYNEQFF,-,TRBV10-2,TRBD2,TRBJ2-1
TGCAGTGCTATTCAGGGGGTGAACACTGAAGCTTTCTTT,CSAIQGVNTEAFF,-,TRBV20-1,TRBD1,TRBJ1-1
TGTGCCAGTAGTGCCTTTCAAGGTGGCTATGAGCAGTTCTTC,CASSAFQGGYEQFF,-,TRBV19,-,TRBJ2-1
TGTGCCAGCAGCTTAGAGAGCGGAGCGGAGGCCACCTACAATGAGCAGTTCTTC,CASSLESGAEATYNEQFF,few,TRBV11-2,-,TRBJ2-1
TGTGCCAGCAGAGTAGCGGGAGTCTACGAGCAGTACTTC,CASRVAGVYEQYF,-,TRBV28,TRBD2,TRBJ2-7
TGTGCCAGCAGCCCCGGGCGAGACAGCGAACGGTCCCTCCACTTT,CASSPGRDSERSLHF,-,TRBV7-9,-,TRBJ1-6
TGTGCCAGCTCACCAACCAGCACAGATACGCAGTATTTT,CASSPTSTDTQYF,few,TRBV18,-,TRBJ2-3
TGTGCCAGCAGTGATCCCGGGACAGGGGTCAAAAATGAGCAGTTCTTC,CASSDPGTGVKNEQFF,-,TRBV2,TRBD1,TRBJ2-1
TGTGCCAGCAGCTTAACAGGGAGCTCCTACAATGAGCAGTTCTTC,CASSLTGSSYNEQFF,few,TRBV19,-,TRBJ2-1
TGTGCCAGCAGCTTAAGCTCAGAGCAGAACTATGGCTACACCTTC,CASSLSSEQNYGYTF,-,TRBV7-2,-,TRBJ1-2
TGTGCCAGCAGCCAGGGACAGCCGATATCCTACGAGCAGTACTTC,CASSQGQPISYEQYF,once,TRBV6-5,TRBD1,TRBJ2-7
TGTGCCAGCACGGACAGGGGAAGATCACCCCTCCACTTT,CASTDRGRSPLHF,many,TRBV7-2,TRBD1,TRBJ1-6
TGTGCCAGCAGCTTAGACAGTAACTATGGCTACACCTTC,CASSLDSNYGYTF,many,TRBV7-9,-,TRBJ1-2
TGTGCCAGCAGCCCACTTTCCAGACAGGGGCAGGGCGAGCAGTACTTC,CASSPLSRQGQGEQYF,few,TRBV7-2,TRBD1,TRBJ2-7
TGTGCCAGCACCCCCCTACCGGGACAGCGCACAGATACGCAGTATTTT,CASTPLPGQRTDTQYF,-,TRBV28,TRBD1,TRBJ2-3
TGCAGTGCCGCGGCAGTTCACTCAGAGACCCAGTACTTC,CSAAAVHSETQYF,few,TRBV20-1,-,TRBJ2-5
TGTGCCACCGGGGGGAGGACGGCAACTAATGAAAAACTGTTTTTT,CATGGRTATNEKLFF,few,TRBV15,-,TRBJ1-4